Following are 26 T cell receptor beta chains from one sample sequenced in a study of T cell changes during pregnancy in multiple sclerosis. Measured with immunoSEQ multiplex PCR; TCRdb has only the in-frame clones, and not every one. The table has roughly 83,000 clones, about 90% seen once. This specimen was PBMCs, taken in the first trimester of pregnancy. The origin of the receptors is a female donor in good health, serving as a control in a pregnancy study. Some clones in this sample may be carry-over from other donors' samples.

Remarks on this clone: Other DNA sequences in the sample encode the same CDR3. The chain is built from TRBV28 and TRBJ1-2, with TRBD1 matching over 8 bases. The CDR3 runs to 13 residues. The V gene's germline CDR1 is MDHEN and CDR2 SYDVKM. With 5 bases clipped from V and 4 bases from J, the junction kept 3 bases outside the gene matches. The CDR3 here is CASSLGTGYGYTF. Here the CDR3 DNA reads TGTGCCAGCAGTCTCGGGACAGGCTATGGCTACACCTTC.

In its sample, this clone was seen a few times. The chain has TRBV19 and TRBJ1-4; unclear D gene. Per the germline V gene, CDR1 is LNHDA and CDR2 is SQIVND (reference sequence). The V gene lost 4 bases and the J gene lost 8 bases, with 8 bases spanning the gap. CDR3 length equals 12 residues. CDR3: CASSTSSEKLFF. CDR3 nucleotide sequence: TGTGCCAGTAGTACCAGTAGCGAAAAACTGTTTTTT. The entire variable domain, with the rest obtained from reference TRBV19 and TRBJ1-4, is as follows: DGGITQSPKYLFRKEGQNVTLSCEQNLNHDAMYWYRQDPGQGLRLIYYSQIVNDFQKGDIAEGYSVSREKKESFPLTVTSAQKNPTAFYLCASSTSSEKLFFGSGTQLSVL.

This chain joins TRBV7-3 and TRBJ1-6, with 7 bases aligning to TRBD1. The germline CDR1 and CDR2 sequences are SGHTA and FQGTGA. V dropped 5 bases and J dropped 7; count of bases not matched to a gene: 8. CDR3 size: 15 residues. DNA of the CDR3: TGTGCCAGCAGCCGACACGGGACAGAGAATTCACCCCTCCACTTT. This translates into CASSRHGTENSPLHF.

This chain connects TRBV5-4 to TRBJ2-2, with D uncertain. Deletions cut 4 bases from V and 0 bases from J, with 4 bases between. The CDR3 has 13 residues. Germline V CDR1 and CDR2: SGHNT, YYREEE (reference sequence). Here the CDR3 DNA reads TGTGCCAGCAGCAACACGAACACCGGGGAGCTGTTTTTT. It codes for CASSNTNTGELFF. Filled out from reference TRBV5-4 and TRBJ2-2, the complete variable domain reads ETGVTQSPTHLIKTRGQQVTLRCSSQSGHNTVSWYQQALGQGPQFIFQYYREEENGRGNFPPRFSGLQFPNYSSELNVNALELDDSALYLCASSNTNTGELFFGEGSRLTVL.

V is TRBV27 and J is TRBJ2-3; 14 bases match TRBD2. The CDR3 runs to 17 residues. Per germline, CDR1 MNHEY and CDR2 SMNVEV (reference sequence). With 3 bases clipped from V and 3 bases from J, the junction kept 5 bases outside the gene matches. CDR3 DNA sequence: TGTGCCAGCAGTTTGGGACTAGCGGGAGTCATTACAGATACGCAGTATTTT. This sequence encodes CASSLGLAGVITDTQYF.

The rearrangement links TRBV28 to TRBJ1-6; TRBD1 agrees at 7 bases. The CDR3 totals 17 residues. Germline CDR1 and CDR2: MDHEN and SYDVKM. V was clipped by 7 bases and J by 0 bases; unmatched bases: 9. The CDR3 sequence is CASTPETGISYNSPLHF. CDR3 bases: TGTGCCAGCACTCCCGAGACAGGGATCTCCTATAATTCACCCCTCCACTTT.

The table lists this clone with a count of one. The chain employs TRBV28 and TRBJ2-5, with D possibly TRBD1 on 7 matching bases. CDR1 MDHEN and CDR2 SYDVKM come from the germline V gene. The CDR3 sequence is 15 residues long. V dropped 5 bases and J dropped 7 bases, with 20 bases sitting between them. This CDR3 reads CASSGGDRLRATQYF. The DNA of the CDR3 is TGTGCCAGCAGTGGCGGGGACAGACTTAGAGCGACCCAGTACTTC.

The chain is built from TRBV19 and TRBJ2-7; weak D call: TRBD2 (5 bases). Trimming cost V 3 bases and J 1 base, with 10 bases left between them. Germline V gene sequence: CDR1 LNHDA, CDR2 SQIVND (reference sequence). This CDR3 spans 14 amino acids. The CDR3 nucleotides are TGTGCCAGTAGTATTAACGGAGGTTCCTACGAGCAGTACTTC. As protein: CASSINGGSYEQYF.

The gene calls are TRBV30 and TRBJ1-1; 8 positions match TRBD1. Germline lookup yields CDR1 GTSNPN and CDR2 SVGIG (reference sequence). The V gene end was trimmed by 5 bases and the J gene end by 4 bases; junction bases not matched to a gene: 3. This CDR3 comprises 12 residues. The CDR3 region is CAWQGAGTEAFF. As DNA, the CDR3 is TGTGCCTGGCAGGGGGCTGGCACTGAAGCTTTCTTT.

This chain links TRBV18 with TRBJ2-7; 8 positions agree with TRBD1. CDR3 length: 14 amino acids. Trimming took 5 bases from V and 5 from J; bases not matched to a gene: 8. Germline V gene data show CDR1 as KGHSH and CDR2 as LQKENI. The CDR3 reads CASSAAGGRNEQYF. The CDR3 DNA is TGTGCCAGCTCAGCGGCAGGGGGCCGGAACGAGCAGTACTTC.

The gene calls are TRBV6-4 and TRBJ2-3; perhaps TRBD2 as D (6 bases). Trimming removed 3 bases from V and 0 bases from J, with 7 bases in between. Germline CDR1 and CDR2: MRHNA and SNTAGT. The CDR3 loop spans 14 amino acids. The CDR3 DNA follows: TGTGCCAGCAGTGAAGGGACTAGCACAGATACGCAGTATTTT. It is translated as CASSEGTSTDTQYF.

This chain connects TRBV25-1 to TRBJ2-1; possible D gene TRBD1, 6 bases. With 4 bases removed from V and 1 base from J, the gap between germline ends came to 11 bases. Germline loops: CDR1 MGHDK, CDR2 SYGVNS. The CDR3 sequence is 15 residues long. This CDR3 reads CASSADRSSYNEQFF. CDR3 nucleotide sequence: TGTGCCAGCAGTGCGGACAGATCTTCCTACAATGAGCAGTTCTTC.

This sequence joins TRBV7-2 and TRBJ2-1; the match to TRBD1 covers 9 bases. The CDR3 loop spans 15 amino acids. V was clipped by 5 bases and J by 2 bases; unmatched bases: 4. Germline V gene data show CDR1 as SGHTA and CDR2 as FQGNSA. CDR3 amino acids: CASSRDRDTYNEQFF. The CDR3 DNA reads TGTGCCAGCAGCCGGGACAGGGACACCTACAATGAGCAGTTCTTC.

This clone was picked up one time. The chain links TRBV5-1 to TRBJ2-2; D might be TRBD2 (5 bases). V shed 5 bases and J shed 4 bases, with 15 bases lying between them. Germline CDR1 SGHRS, CDR2 YFSETQ. The CDR3 consists of 15 residues. The CDR3 DNA sequence: TGCGCCAGCAGTCAAGTCTTAGCGTCCACCGGGGAGCTGTTTTTT. Translated, it gives CASSQVLASTGELFF.

The chain uses TRBV9 and TRBJ1-5; 7 nucleotides line up with TRBD1. After removal of 7 bases from V and 2 bases from J, the junction contained 3 bases not matched to a gene. Germline V lookup: CDR1 SGDLS, CDR2 YYNGEE. The CDR3 is 13 amino acids. The CDR3 here is CASGDRGNQPQHF. The CDR3 region has the DNA TGTGCCAGCGGAGACAGGGGCAATCAGCCCCAGCATTTT.

This chain links TRBV7-3 with TRBJ2-1, with 8 bases that match TRBD2. The CDR3 length is 14 residues. V was pared by 5 bases and J by 6 bases, with 6 bases of the junction left unmatched. Germline CDR1 and CDR2: SGHTA and FQGTGA. CDR3: CASSIGLAPNEQFF. For the CDR3, the DNA is TGTGCCAGCAGCATTGGACTAGCCCCCAATGAGCAGTTCTTC.

The CDR3 DNA reads as TGTGCCAGCAGCCAAGAGAACGGGGTCTTGGAGCAGTACTTC. Amino acid sequence: CASSQENGVLEQYF. The V call is TRBV4-2, the J call TRBJ2-7; D might be TRBD2 (5 bases). With 0 bases removed from V and 7 bases from J, the gap between germline ends came to 13 bases. Germline V CDR1 and CDR2: LGHNA, YNFKEQ. This CDR3 contains 14 residues.

This chain connects TRBV29-1 to TRBJ1-3; the D gene is possibly TRBD1 (5 bases). The germline V gene encodes CDR1 SQVTM and CDR2 ANQGSEA. V was cut by 3 bases and J by 0 bases, with 9 bases left in between. The CDR3 has 14 residues. CDR3 loop: CSVDDSPSGNTIYF. The CDR3 bases are TGCAGCGTTGATGACAGCCCCTCTGGAAACACCATATATTTT.

The V and J genes are TRBV4-3 and TRBJ2-1; 12 bases match TRBD2. The CDR3 runs 17 residues. With V trimmed by 4 bases and J by 6 bases, 10 bases remained unmatched. Germline V lookup: CDR1 LGHNA, CDR2 YSLEER. The CDR3: CASSPRTSGTDVNEQFF. Here the CDR3 DNA reads TGCGCCAGCAGCCCCCGGACTAGCGGGACTGATGTCAATGAGCAGTTCTTC.

V and J are TRBV29-1 and TRBJ2-7, with 10 bases lining up with TRBD1. Germline CDR1 and CDR2: SQVTM and ANQGSEA. The CDR3 totals 15 residues. Trimming took 7 bases from V and 4 from J; bases not matched to a gene: 13. As DNA, the CDR3 is TGCAGCGCTGTAGAGTCGGGGACAGGGGTGTACGAGCAGTACTTC. This gives the protein CSAVESGTGVYEQYF.

This chain connects TRBV28 to TRBJ2-7; 12 bases agree with TRBD2. CDR3 length: 14 amino acids. CDR1 MDHEN and CDR2 SYDVKM come from the germline V gene. V was pared by 4 bases and J by 6 bases, with 4 bases of the junction left unmatched. The CDR3 sequence: CASSSPSGRVEQYF. DNA for the CDR3: TGTGCCAGCAGTTCTCCTAGCGGGAGGGTCGAGCAGTACTTC.

This chain links TRBV6-1 with TRBJ2-5, with D perhaps matching TRBD2 (6 bases). Germline V gene sequence: CDR1 MNHNS, CDR2 SASEGT. V gave up 8 bases and J gave up 4 bases, with 17 bases separating them. The length of the CDR3 is 14 residues. CDR3: CASADGVEGETQYF. The CDR3 bases are TGTGCCAGCGCTGATGGGGTGGAGGGAGAGACCCAGTACTTC.

This clone came up once. V is TRBV6-1 and J is TRBJ2-1; TRBD2 matches at 13 bases. The germline V gene has CDR1 MNHNS and CDR2 SASEGT. The CDR3 sequence is 16 residues long. Trimming removed 1 base from V and 8 bases from J; junction bases left unmatched: 5. This chain's CDR3 is CASSEVLAGGRDEQFF. As DNA, the CDR3 is TGTGCCAGCAGTGAAGTACTAGCGGGGGGGCGGGATGAGCAGTTCTTC.

CDR3 coding DNA: TGTGCCAGCATTAGATCTAGCGGCGGCCTGAGGGAGACCCAGTACTTC. Its translation: CASIRSSGGLRETQYF. The gene calls are TRBV2 and TRBJ2-5; 7 positions match TRBD2. This CDR3 region has 16 residues. With V trimmed by 7 bases and J by 5 bases, 16 bases remained unmatched. Looked up from germline, CDR1 is SNHLY and CDR2 is FYNNEI. Supplemented by reference TRBV2 and TRBJ2-5, the full variable domain reads EPEVTQTPSHQVTQMGQEVILRCVPISNHLYFYWYRQILGQKVEFLVSFYNNEISEKSEIFDDQFSVERPDGSNFTLKIRSTKLEDSAMYFCASIRSSGGLRETQYFGPGTRLLVL.

V is TRBV28 and J is TRBJ2-5; no clear D. The CDR3 covers 14 residues. Trimming removed 3 bases at V and 2 bases at J, with 10 bases between. Germline V gene sequence: CDR1 MDHEN, CDR2 SYDVKM. CDR3 coding DNA: TGTGCCAGCAGTTTCGTTGAGAGGCAAGAGACCCAGTACTTC. It specifies CASSFVERQETQYF.

The chain combines TRBV11-2 with TRBJ1-6; D unresolved. Trimming removed 5 bases at V and 8 bases at J, with 13 bases between. Germline V gene sequence: CDR1 SGHAT, CDR2 FQNNGV. The length of the CDR3 is 14 residues. This CDR3 reads CASSPTAGDSPLHF. CDR3 coding DNA: TGTGCCAGCAGCCCAACGGCCGGGGATTCACCCCTCCACTTT.